The 29 T cell receptor beta chains reported below all come from one sample, sequenced in a study of blood T cells in healthy people across ages. With a J-beta primer mix and a sample-barcoded 5' primer, a second PCR ran roughly 7 to 11 cycles. TCRdb processed the 5' RACE reads anew with MiXCR; each CDR3 protein has one entry. The repertoire holds some 1 million distinct CDR3 sequences, with 35% to 50% as singletons. Sequenced input: blood. The receptors derive from an older woman in good health.

This chain uses TRBV5-6 with TRBJ2-7; D unresolved. The CDR3 is 14 residues long. Germline V gene lookup returns CDR1 SGHDT and CDR2 YYEEEE. V was shortened by 0 bases and J by 1 base, with 8 bases between the two germline ends. CDR3 sequence (DNA): TGTGCCAGCAGCTTGGCCCTGGAATCCTACGAGCAGTACTTC. It translates to CASSLALESYEQYF.

This rearrangement joins TRBV18 to TRBJ2-1; unclear D gene. The V end was cut by 1 base, the J end by 5 bases, with 12 bases between. The germline gives CDR1 KGHSH, CDR2 LQKENI. CDR3 length: 15 amino acids. CDR3 nucleotide sequence: TGTGCCAGCTCACCACTGCTAGGATCCCACAATGAGCAGTTCTTC. Protein product: CASSPLLGSHNEQFF.

This clonotype was counted only a few times. The rearrangement joins TRBV5-1 to TRBJ1-1; perhaps TRBD1 as D (6 bases). Germline loops: CDR1 SGHRS, CDR2 YFSETQ. Trimming stripped 6 bases from V and 5 bases from J, with 17 bases between. CDR3 length: 14 amino acids. As DNA, the CDR3 is TGCGCCAGCAACCCCTCGGGACAACAAACTGAAGCTTTCTTT. Its protein is CASNPSGQQTEAFF.

The count of this clonotype is one. This chain links TRBV28 with TRBJ2-7; D could derive from TRBD1 or TRBD2 (5 bases each). The germline CDR1 and CDR2 sequences are MDHEN and SYDVKM. The V end was cut by 5 bases, the J end by 5 bases, with 22 bases between. The CDR3 totals 16 residues. The CDR3: CASSPPGRTRDDEQYF. The CDR3 DNA sequence: TGTGCCAGCAGTCCGCCTGGACGGACCCGGGACGACGAGCAGTACTTC.

This clonotype was counted many times. This sequence joins TRBV29-1 and TRBJ2-7; D unresolved. V was clipped by 5 bases and J by 0 bases, with 8 bases between them. The CDR3 is made up of 12 amino acids. Germline V lookup: CDR1 SQVTM, CDR2 ANQGSEA. CDR3 protein: CSVSITSYEQYF. The CDR3 region has the DNA TGCAGCGTTTCCATCACCTCCTACGAGCAGTACTTC.

The table lists this clonotype with a few counts. V usage is TRBV29-1 and J usage is TRBJ2-1, with D perhaps matching TRBD1 (6 bases). Trimming took off 5 bases at V and 5 bases at J, with 25 bases between the two ends. The V gene's germline CDR1 is SQVTM and CDR2 ANQGSEA. The CDR3 loop spans 17 amino acids. In nucleotides, the CDR3 is TGCAGCGTTCCACCCGACAGGTCGGATATAGGGGACAATGAGCAGTTCTTC. Amino acid sequence: CSVPPDRSDIGDNEQFF.

This sequence joins TRBV20-1 and TRBJ2-2, with TRBD2 identical over 7 bases. The germline CDR1 and CDR2 sequences are DFQATT and SNEGSKA (reference sequence). This CDR3 contains 15 residues. The V gene end was trimmed by 3 bases and the J gene end by 8 bases; junction bases not matched to a gene: 12. The CDR3 nucleotides read TGCAGTGCTAGTGCAGCGGGAAGCAACAGAGGGGAGCTGTTTTTT. Encoded protein: CSASAAGSNRGELFF.

This clonotype was recorded a few times. DNA of the CDR3: TGTGCCAGCGGGACAGTCGGCTACGAGCAGTACTTC. Translation gives CASGTVGYEQYF. The chain couples TRBV6-5 to TRBJ2-7, with TRBD1 matching over 7 bases. J lost 3 bases, V lost 8 bases, and 4 bases had no gene match. Germline values: CDR1 MNHEY, CDR2 SVGAGI. This CDR3 region has 12 residues.

This clonotype showed up just a few times. This chain uses TRBV7-9 with TRBJ2-5; TRBD1 agrees at 7 bases. Unmatched junction bases numbered 16, after V lost 5 bases and J lost 1 base. The CDR3 totals 18 residues. Germline V CDR1 and CDR2: SEHNR, FQNEAQ (reference sequence). The CDR3 sequence: CASSHPSVDRQAQETQYF. The CDR3 region has the DNA TGTGCCAGCAGCCACCCAAGCGTGGACAGGCAAGCCCAAGAGACCCAGTACTTC. Full variable domain (remainder filled in from reference TRBV7-9 and TRBJ2-5): DTGVSQNPRHKITKRGQNVTFRCDPISEHNRLYWYRQTLGQGPEFLTYFQNEAQLEKSRLLSDRFSAERPKGSFSTLEIQRTEQGDSAMYLCASSHPSVDRQAQETQYFGPGTRLLVL.

This clonotype was counted between two and nine times. The chain joins TRBV12-3 or TRBV12-4 to TRBJ2-1, with D hard to call. The length of the CDR3 is 12 residues. Trimming cost V 2 bases and J 8 bases, with 7 bases left between them. The CDR3 spells CASSLFGDEQFF. In DNA form, the CDR3 reads TGTGCCAGCAGTTTATTCGGCGATGAGCAGTTCTTC.

This rearrangement joins TRBV29-1 to TRBJ1-2, with TRBD1 matching 8 bases. The germline V gene has CDR1 SQVTM and CDR2 ANQGSEA. This CDR3 region has 15 residues. Trimming cost V 7 bases and J 0 bases; bases outside gene matches: 10. CDR3 region: CSATIRGPTNYGYTF. The CDR3 nucleotides read TGCAGCGCAACAATCAGGGGGCCGACTAACTATGGCTACACCTTC.

This clonotype was counted only a few times. V usage is TRBV11-2 and J usage is TRBJ1-2; D uncertain. This CDR3 is built from 14 residues. Germline CDR1 reads SGHAT; CDR2 reads FQNNGV. V was clipped by 2 bases and J by 4 bases, with 11 bases between them. CDR3 in DNA: TGTGCCAGCAGCTTAATTCCGTCCACCTATGGCTACACCTTC. As protein: CASSLIPSTYGYTF. Together with reference TRBV11-2 and TRBJ1-2, the CDR3 gives the full variable domain: EAGVAQSPRYKIIEKRQSVAFWCNPISGHATLYWYQQILGQGPKLLIQFQNNGVVDDSQLPKDRFSAERLKGVDSTLKIQPAKLEDSAVYLCASSLIPSTYGYTFGSGTRLTVV.

The chain couples TRBV5-1 to TRBJ2-3; no clear D. The CDR3 length is 16 residues. V lost 2 bases to trimming and J lost 0 bases, with 13 bases between them. From germline, CDR1 is SGHRS and CDR2 YFSETQ. CDR3 sequence: CASSFVVASSTDTQYF. For the CDR3, the DNA is TGCGCCAGCAGCTTCGTTGTTGCGTCTAGCACAGATACGCAGTATTTT.

The rearrangement uses TRBV6-5 and TRBJ2-7, with TRBD2 matching over 7 bases. Germline-derived CDR1 and CDR2 are MNHEY and SVGAGI. The length of the CDR3 is 15 residues. Unmatched junction bases numbered 9, after V lost 6 bases and J lost 1 base. CDR3 sequence (DNA): TGTGCCAGCAGCAAATCACTAGCGCGTTCCTACGAGCAGTACTTC. Encoded protein: CASSKSLARSYEQYF.

This clonotype was seen a handful of times. The V and J genes are TRBV12-3 or TRBV12-4 and TRBJ2-1; perhaps TRBD2 as D (5 bases). This CDR3 contains 14 residues. With 5 bases removed from V and 5 bases from J, the gap between germline ends came to 13 bases. This CDR3 reads CASSSGSVNNEQFF. CDR3 nucleotides: TGTGCCAGCAGTAGCGGCTCGGTAAACAATGAGCAGTTCTTC.

The rearrangement joins TRBV7-2 to TRBJ2-3; 12 bases align to TRBD2. The CDR3 runs 16 residues. Germline V lookup: CDR1 SGHTA, CDR2 FQGNSA. V shed 2 bases and J 5 bases; nucleotides not matched to a gene: 5. The CDR3 here is CASSLHGLAGQDTQYF. The CDR3 DNA sequence: TGTGCCAGCAGCTTACATGGACTAGCGGGGCAAGATACGCAGTATTTT.

The J gene is TRBJ1-1, the V gene TRBV28; maybe TRBD1 (6 bases). Looked up from germline, CDR1 is MDHEN and CDR2 is SYDVKM. CDR3 length: 14 amino acids. V lost 1 base to trimming and J lost 4 bases, with 10 bases between them. The CDR3 DNA follows: TGTGCCAGCAGTTTATTGGGGGCGGGCACTGAAGCTTTCTTT. This translates into CASSLLGAGTEAFF.

V is TRBV30 and J is TRBJ2-7; 11 nucleotides match TRBD2. Looked up from germline, CDR1 is GTSNPN and CDR2 is SVGIG (reference sequence). CDR3 size: 14 residues. Unmatched junction bases numbered 4, after V lost 0 bases and J lost 6 bases. CDR3 amino acids: CAWSVGLAGGEQYF. CDR3 coding DNA: TGTGCCTGGAGTGTGGGGCTAGCGGGAGGCGAGCAGTACTTC.

This chain connects TRBV9 to TRBJ2-1; TRBD2 might be the D (7 bases). Germline-derived CDR1 and CDR2 are SGDLS and YYNGEE. The CDR3 length is 16 residues. V was shortened by 3 bases and J by 5 bases, with 18 bases between the two germline ends. The CDR3 loop reads CASSAGEGPVDNEQFF. The CDR3 DNA is TGTGCCAGCAGCGCAGGGGAGGGCCCGGTCGACAATGAGCAGTTCTTC.

This clonotype turned up a few times. V usage is TRBV27 and J usage is TRBJ2-5; 8 bases line up with TRBD1. J lost 3 bases, V lost 5 bases, and 11 bases had no gene match. The CDR3 length is 16 residues. CDR1 is MNHEY, CDR2 SMNVEV, per germline (reference sequence). CDR3 DNA: TGTGCCAGCAGTCAGTGGACAGGGTCTGGGGAAGAGACCCAGTACTTC. Its translation is CASSQWTGSGEETQYF.

The chain has TRBV7-8 and TRBJ1-5, with TRBD1 matching 8 bases. Germline CDR1 and CDR2: SGHVS and FQNEAQ. This CDR3 region has 16 residues. V trimming: 2 bases; J trimming: 5 bases; junction bases outside the gene matches: 8. CDR3 residues: CASSLYGTGPYQPQHF. The CDR3 coding sequence is TGTGCCAGCAGCTTATACGGGACAGGCCCTTATCAGCCCCAGCATTTT.

The chain uses TRBV27 and TRBJ2-7, with D possibly TRBD1 on 5 matching bases. Germline V gene sequence: CDR1 MNHEY, CDR2 SMNVEV (reference sequence). The length of the CDR3 is 12 residues. With 5 bases removed from V and 3 bases from J, the gap between germline ends came to 8 bases. CDR3 amino acids: CASSAGYYEQYF. CDR3 DNA sequence: TGTGCCAGCAGTGCAGGGTACTACGAGCAGTACTTC.

A few counts support this clonotype. The gene calls are TRBV29-1 and TRBJ2-5; possibly TRBD1 or TRBD2 for D (5 bases each). Germline-derived CDR1 and CDR2 are SQVTM and ANQGSEA. This CDR3 is 14 amino acids long. Trimming left V 4 bases short and J 3 bases short, with 15 bases between. The CDR3: CSVGSPVGEETQYF. The DNA of the CDR3 is TGCAGCGTTGGTTCCCCGGTGGGGGAAGAGACCCAGTACTTC.

In its sample, this clonotype was seen once. The genes are TRBV20-1 and TRBJ2-1; 7 bases map to TRBD1. Judging by the DNA end, TRBJ2-7 fits better; the J call may be wrong. CDR1 is DFQATT, CDR2 SNEGSKA, per germline (reference sequence). There are 14 residues in the CDR3. The CDR3, as DNA: TGCAGTGCAAACTGGGACAGCCCCTACAATGAGCAGTACTTC. Amino acid sequence: CSANWDSPYNEQYF.

The chain recombines TRBV6-1 with TRBJ2-3; no clear D. The germline CDR1 and CDR2 sequences are MNHNS and SASEGT. The CDR3 has 14 residues. V lost 5 bases and J 2 bases, leaving 11 bases between the germline ends. The CDR3 DNA reads TGTGCCAGCAGTCAGGACCACCTCACAGATACGCAGTATTTT. It codes for CASSQDHLTDTQYF.

The rearrangement joins TRBV2 to TRBJ2-1, with TRBD2 matching over 8 bases. The J segment lost 6 bases and the V segment lost 8 bases, leaving 12 bases of the junction unmatched. CDR3 length equals 15 residues. Germline CDR1 reads SNHLY; CDR2 reads FYNNEI. CDR3 nucleotides: TGTGCCAGCGGAGCGGGAGCGTTGGTGGGCAATGAGCAGTTCTTC. Its protein product is CASGAGALVGNEQFF.

This clonotype was found a few times. At one of its ends the junction is not consistent with the germline gene, which may arise from a read error. The V gene is TRBV15, the J gene TRBJ2-3, with a weak D call TRBD1 (5 bases). The germline gives CDR1 LNHNV, CDR2 YYDKDF (reference sequence). CDR3 length: 16 residues. As DNA, the CDR3 is TGTACCACCAGCAGAGATATGCAGGGTGGCACAGATACGCAGTATTTT. Its protein is CTTSRDMQGGTDTQYF.

The table lists this clonotype with many counts. The V gene is TRBV6-5, the J gene TRBJ2-7; TRBD1 aligns across 9 bases. The CDR3 runs to 15 residues. Looked up from germline, CDR1 is MNHEY and CDR2 is SVGAGI. The V and J ends lost 2 bases and 0 bases, in that order; junction bases with no gene match: 2. The CDR3 bases are TGTGCCAGCAGTTACGGGACAGGGTCCTCCTACGAGCAGTACTTC. The encoded protein is CASSYGTGSSYEQYF.

This clonotype was counted only a few times. This rearrangement joins TRBV7-9 to TRBJ2-7; a possible D gene is TRBD2 (5 bases). The end of the DNA fits TRBJ2-4 better, so the J call may be wrong. Per germline, CDR1 SEHNR and CDR2 FQNEAQ (reference sequence). The CDR3 is made up of 15 amino acids. The CDR3, as DNA: TGTGCCAGCAGCTTAGCGCCCCCGGGAAAAAACATTCAGTACTTC. The encoded protein is CASSLAPPGKNIQYF.